This T cell receptor (beta chain) was sequenced for a study of T cell repertoires in cytomegalovirus infection. Study observations and caveats: HLA-C-restricted, CMV-specific TCR beta clonotypes were dominant ex vivo.

In germline, CDR1 is SGHVS, CDR2 FQNEAQ. CDR3 length equals 15 residues. Between the trimmed V and J ends, which lost 5 bases and 0 bases, there was a span of 12 bases. TCRdb independently ran MiXCR on the reads; one entry per CDR3 protein. The profile shows about 740,000 distinct CDR3 sequences, roughly a third of them singletons. A word on this clonotype: The antigen remains undetermined.

The chain links TRBV7-8 to TRBJ2-3; maybe TRBD2 (5 bases). The sample was PBMCs. The clonotype comes from a human donor in good health (CMV status not recorded). Some clones in this sample may be carry-over from other donors' samples. CDR3 amino acids: CASSPGLSSTDTQYF. CDR3 DNA sequence: TGTGCCAGCAGCCCCGGACTTTCTAGCACAGATACGCAGTATTTT.